What follows are 18 T cell receptor beta chains derived from one specimen sequenced in a study of cytomegalovirus exposure and HLA in healthy donors (dated 2017 in TCRdb). The library was generated by the immunoSEQ multiplex PCR assay. For the multiplex PCR, a mixture combining 60 forward primers for TCR Vbeta segments and 13 reverse primers for TCR Jbeta segments was used. In its TCRdb copy, this immuneACCESS table keeps in-frame sequences only and misses some clones. Where compared with another copy, unresolved V genes explain less than half of these, and the others have no known cause. For this sample there are fewer than 200,000 clones; 80% to 90% appear just once. The ten largest clones take up around 1.9% of the sample. The sequencing input was PBMCs. Receptor source: a woman younger than 35 in good health and CMV-seronegative.

The rearrangement joins TRBV6-1 to TRBJ2-1; a possible D gene is TRBD2 (5 bases). CDR1 and CDR2 from the germline V gene are MNHNS and SASEGT. CDR3 length: 12 residues. Trimming took 4 bases from V and 10 from J, leaving 11 bases between them. CDR3 coding DNA: TGTGCCAGCAGTGGGCTGACTACCGAGCAGTTCTTC. Amino acids: CASSGLTTEQFF.

The table lists this clone with a count of one. The chain joins TRBV19 to TRBJ2-5, with 10 positions matching TRBD2. CDR1 and CDR2 (germline): LNHDA, SQIVND (reference sequence). The CDR3 extends over 14 amino acids. With 6 bases clipped from V and 4 bases from J, the junction kept 5 bases outside the gene matches. CDR3 sequence: CASRETSGIETQYF. The DNA for the CDR3 is TGTGCCAGTAGAGAAACTAGCGGGATAGAGACCCAGTACTTC.

J is TRBJ1-3 and V is TRBV25-1; 7 bases line up with TRBD1. Trimming removed 3 bases from V and 2 bases from J; junction bases left unmatched: 7. This CDR3 contains 16 residues. Germline CDR1 is MGHDK and CDR2 is SYGVNS. CDR3 bases: TGTGCCAGCAGTGACCCCAACAGGGGAGCTGGAAACACCATATATTTT. Protein: CASSDPNRGAGNTIYF.

The J gene is TRBJ2-1, the V gene TRBV2; 12 bases are a match to TRBD2. With V trimmed by 6 bases and J by 4 bases, 4 bases remained unmatched. Germline CDR1 is SNHLY and CDR2 is FYNNEI. This CDR3 is built from 15 residues. The CDR3 sequence is CASSRTSGAYNEQFF. DNA of the CDR3: TGTGCCAGCAGCCGGACTAGCGGGGCGTACAATGAGCAGTTCTTC. The whole variable domain, remainder taken from reference TRBV2 and TRBJ2-1, is EPEVTQTPSHQVTQMGQEVILRCVPISNHLYFYWYRQILGQKVEFLVSFYNNEISEKSEIFDDQFSVERPDGSNFTLKIRSTKLEDSAMYFCASSRTSGAYNEQFFGPGTRLTVL.

The CDR3 region is CASSLVYTMNEQYF. The CDR3, as DNA: TGTGCCAGCAGCTTAGTGTACACAATGAACGAGCAGTACTTC. The chain is built from TRBV11-2 and TRBJ2-7; D not certain. V was trimmed by 1 base and J by 5 bases, leaving 12 bases between them. Germline loops: CDR1 SGHAT, CDR2 FQNNGV. The CDR3 spans 14 residues.

The V call is TRBV6-1, the J call TRBJ2-7; 7 bases are a match to TRBD2. J lost 3 bases, V lost 2 bases, and 4 bases had no gene match. This CDR3 region has 14 residues. The germline V gene encodes CDR1 MNHNS and CDR2 SASEGT. In DNA, the CDR3 is TGTGCCAGCAGTGAACCTCCGGGGGGCTACGAGCAGTACTTC. Its protein is CASSEPPGGYEQYF.

The chain has TRBV5-4 and TRBJ2-5, with 7 bases that match TRBD1. Gene TRBJ2-7 matches the end of the DNA better, so the J call may be wrong. This CDR3 is built from 16 residues. CDR1 is SGHNT and CDR2 is YYREEE in the germline V gene (reference sequence). CDR3 sequence reads: CASSLGGGGIRYEQYF. CDR3 bases: TGTGCCAGCAGCTTGGGAGGGGGCGGCATTAGGTACGAGCAGTACTTC.

The chain joins TRBV30 to TRBJ2-1; 7 bases are shared with TRBD2. The CDR3 is made up of 14 amino acids. CDR1 is GTSNPN, CDR2 SVGIG, per germline (reference sequence). Trimming removed 5 bases from V and 7 bases from J; junction bases left unmatched: 11. DNA for the CDR3: TGTGCCTGGGACACTAGCGTTGAGTGGAATGAGCAGTTCTTC. This gives the protein CAWDTSVEWNEQFF.

The chain joins TRBV20-1 to TRBJ1-1; D is ambiguous. Trimming shortened V by 6 bases and J by 6 bases, and 11 bases separated the two germline ends. Germline V gene data show CDR1 as DFQATT and CDR2 as SNEGSKA (reference sequence). The CDR3 has 11 amino acids. The CDR3 loop reads CSATPGAEAFF. CDR3 bases: TGCAGTGCCACACCCGGGGCTGAAGCTTTCTTT.

V and J are TRBV18 and TRBJ2-7, with 8 bases matching TRBD1. The V segment lost 8 bases and the J segment 3 bases; nucleotides outside the gene matches: 6. This CDR3 spans 13 amino acids. The germline V gene encodes CDR1 KGHSH and CDR2 LQKENI. The CDR3 nucleotides read TGTGCCAGCCACCGGGACAGGAGCTACGAGCAGTACTTC. Amino acid sequence: CASHRDRSYEQYF.

This clone was recorded once. The CDR3 loop is CASRDIYEQYF. The CDR3 DNA sequence: TGCGCCAGCAGAGACATCTACGAGCAGTACTTC. The chain recombines TRBV5-1 with TRBJ2-7; D is undetermined. Trimming left V 5 bases short and J 3 bases short, with 6 bases between. Germline assignment: CDR1 SGHRS and CDR2 YFSETQ. The CDR3 has 11 residues. Drawing the rest from reference TRBV5-1 and TRBJ2-7, the complete variable domain is KAGVTQTPRYLIKTRGQQVTLSCSPISGHRSVSWYQQTPGQGLQFLFEYFSETQRNKGNFPGRFSGRQFSNSRSEMNVSTLELGDSALYLCASRDIYEQYFGPGTRLTVT.

This clone was counted between two and nine times. The rearrangement uses TRBV9 and TRBJ2-5; 7 nucleotides agree with TRBD2. The V and J ends lost 2 bases and 3 bases, in that order; junction bases with no gene match: 7. CDR3 size: 15 residues. Germline V lookup: CDR1 SGDLS, CDR2 YYNGEE. The CDR3, as DNA: TGTGCCAGCAGCGTTGGTTCCGGGGGGAAAGAGACCCAGTACTTC. Protein: CASSVGSGGKETQYF.

The V call is TRBV5-4, the J call TRBJ2-1; D is undetermined. The CDR3 covers 12 residues. The germline gives CDR1 SGHNT, CDR2 YYREEE (reference sequence). V was pared by 4 bases and J by 6 bases, with 8 bases between. CDR3 loop: CASSQYRNEQFF. CDR3 nucleotide sequence: TGTGCCAGCAGCCAGTACCGCAATGAGCAGTTCTTC.

This rearrangement joins TRBV5-1 to TRBJ2-1, with D perhaps matching TRBD2 (5 bases). The CDR3 loop spans 16 amino acids. Trimming pared 0 bases from V and 0 bases from J, leaving 10 bases between. Per germline, CDR1 SGHRS and CDR2 YFSETQ. Written as DNA, the CDR3 is TGCGCCAGCAGCTTGGTGGTGGGGAGCTCCTACAATGAGCAGTTCTTC. This sequence encodes CASSLVVGSSYNEQFF.

This rearrangement joins TRBV4-1 to TRBJ1-5; possible D gene TRBD1, 6 bases. Germline V gives CDR1 MGHRA, CDR2 YSYEKL. V was cut by 3 bases and J by 0 bases, with 18 bases left in between. CDR3 length: 18 residues. CDR3 loop: CASSHGQPGGHSNQPQHF. CDR3 DNA: TGCGCCAGCAGCCACGGTCAGCCTGGGGGCCATAGCAATCAGCCCCAGCATTTT.

V usage is TRBV6-5 and J usage is TRBJ1-2, with 7 positions matching TRBD1. From germline, CDR1 is MNHEY and CDR2 SVGAGI. J gave up 5 bases and V 5 bases, and 8 bases lay outside the gene matches. This CDR3 spans 14 amino acids. This chain's CDR3 is CASSTRTGGYGYTF. DNA for the CDR3: TGTGCCAGCAGTACCAGGACAGGAGGATATGGCTACACCTTC.

The chain employs TRBV27 and TRBJ1-5; D ambiguous. Trimming took 3 bases from V and 1 from J, leaving 10 bases between them. The V gene's germline CDR1 is MNHEY and CDR2 SMNVEV (reference sequence). This CDR3 has 15 amino acids. The CDR3 sequence: CASSFGHGSNQPQHF. CDR3 sequence (DNA): TGTGCCAGCAGTTTTGGGCATGGGAGCAATCAGCCCCAGCATTTT.

This clone was recorded only once. The V call is TRBV6-5, the J call TRBJ1-1; D perhaps matches TRBD1 (5 bases). The CDR3 spans 13 residues. The germline V gene has CDR1 MNHEY and CDR2 SVGAGI. Trimming removed 2 bases at V and 4 bases at J, with 8 bases between. CDR3 sequence (DNA): TGTGCCAGCAGTTACGCAGGGCTCACTGAAGCTTTCTTT. This codes for CASSYAGLTEAFF.